This T cell receptor (beta chain) derives from a study of pediatric ulcerative colitis. V gave up 2 bases and J gave up 0 bases; unmatched junction bases: 5. The CDR3 contains 17 residues. CDR1 is SGDLS and CDR2 is YYNGEE in the germline V gene. Each sample received Survey-level depth of up to 500,000 reads. TCRdb's copy holds only in-frame clones and misses some; the assay was immunoSEQ multiplex PCR. Of more than 10,000 clones listed, about 74% are singletons. This clone has a handful of counts. During colonoscopy, one to two rectal pinch biopsies were collected. This receptor was identified in a boy between 10 and 17 years old who was a control in a study of pediatric ulcerative colitis. The genes are TRBV9 and TRBJ2-1; 10 nucleotides line up with TRBD2. Material for sequencing was gut tissue. The CDR3 bases are TGTGCCAGCAGCGTCGGACTAGCGGTTATCTCCTACAATGAGCAGTTCTTC. Its translation is CASSVGLAVISYNEQFF.